This T cell receptor beta chain was identified in a study of response to subunit inactivated influenza vaccine. The CDR3 spans 15 residues. The V segment lost 2 bases and the J segment 3 bases; nucleotides outside the gene matches: 5. CDR1 is SGHVS, CDR2 FNYEAQ, per germline. TCRdb fed the RT-PCR reads into MiXCR, producing one record per CDR3 protein. Among fewer than 700,000 distinct CDR3 sequences listed, roughly 13% were seen once. Only a few counts were recorded for this clonotype. The receptor's source is a man over 45 who received an inactivated influenza vaccine. The sample consisted of PBMCs from blood, taken 35 to 45 days after vaccination. V is TRBV7-6 and J is TRBJ2-5; 8 positions agree with TRBD1. As DNA, the CDR3 is TGTGCCAGCAGCTTAACAGGGGGGATAGAAGAGACCCAGTACTTC. Translation: CASSLTGGIEETQYF.